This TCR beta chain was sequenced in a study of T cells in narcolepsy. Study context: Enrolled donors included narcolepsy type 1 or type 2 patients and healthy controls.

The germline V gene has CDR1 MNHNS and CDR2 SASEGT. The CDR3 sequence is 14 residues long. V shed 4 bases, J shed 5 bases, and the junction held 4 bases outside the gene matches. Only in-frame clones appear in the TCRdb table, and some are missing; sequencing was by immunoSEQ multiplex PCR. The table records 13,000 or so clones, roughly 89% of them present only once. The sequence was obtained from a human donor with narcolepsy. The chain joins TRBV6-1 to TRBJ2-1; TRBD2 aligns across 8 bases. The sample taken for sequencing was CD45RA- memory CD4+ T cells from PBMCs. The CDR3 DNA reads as TGTGCCAGCAGTGGGGGACTAGGTCACAATGAGCAGTTCTTC. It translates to CASSGGLGHNEQFF.